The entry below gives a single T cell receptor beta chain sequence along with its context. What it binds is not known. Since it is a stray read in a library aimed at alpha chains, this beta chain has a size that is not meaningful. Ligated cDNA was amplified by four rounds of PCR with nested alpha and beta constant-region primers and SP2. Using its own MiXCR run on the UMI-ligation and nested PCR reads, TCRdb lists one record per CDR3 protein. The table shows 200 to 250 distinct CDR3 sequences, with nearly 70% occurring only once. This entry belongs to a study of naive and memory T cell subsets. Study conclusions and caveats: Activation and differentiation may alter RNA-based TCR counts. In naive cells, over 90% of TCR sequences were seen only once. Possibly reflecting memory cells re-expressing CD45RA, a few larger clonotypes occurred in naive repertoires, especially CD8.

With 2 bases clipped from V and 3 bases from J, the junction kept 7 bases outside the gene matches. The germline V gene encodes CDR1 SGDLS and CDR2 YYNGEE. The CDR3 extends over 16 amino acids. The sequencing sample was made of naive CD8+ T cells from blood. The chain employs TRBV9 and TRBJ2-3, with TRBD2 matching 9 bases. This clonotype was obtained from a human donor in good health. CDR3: CASSVEAGGTTDTQYF. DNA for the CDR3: TGTGCCAGCAGCGTTGAAGCGGGAGGTACTACAGATACGCAGTATTTT.